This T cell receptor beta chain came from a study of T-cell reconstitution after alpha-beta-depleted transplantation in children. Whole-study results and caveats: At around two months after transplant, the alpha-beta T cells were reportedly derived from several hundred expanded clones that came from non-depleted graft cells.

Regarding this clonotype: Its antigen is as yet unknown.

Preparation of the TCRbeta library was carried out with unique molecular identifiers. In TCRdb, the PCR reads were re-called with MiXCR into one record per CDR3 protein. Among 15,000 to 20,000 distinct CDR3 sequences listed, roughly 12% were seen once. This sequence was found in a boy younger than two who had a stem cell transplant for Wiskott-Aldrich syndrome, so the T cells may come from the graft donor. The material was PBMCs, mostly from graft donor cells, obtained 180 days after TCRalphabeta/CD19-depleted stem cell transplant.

In nucleotides, the CDR3 is TGCGCCATGGGCTCCGGACAGGGGGGAGATACGCAGTATTTT. It translates to CAMGSGQGGDTQYF. The chain carries TRBV4-1 and TRBJ2-3; 10 nucleotides agree with TRBD1. After removal of 10 bases from V and 5 bases from J, the junction contained 9 bases not matched to a gene. The CDR3 contains 14 residues. From germline, CDR1 is MGHRA and CDR2 YSYEKL.